This TCR beta chain is drawn from a study of blood T cells in healthy people across ages. A second PCR of about 7 to 12 cycles used a sample-barcoded 5' primer and a J-beta primer mix. MiXCR was run by TCRdb on the 5' RACE reads, yielding one entry per CDR3 protein. The data contain more than 500,000 distinct CDR3 sequences, about 29% of them singletons. CDR3 length: 16 amino acids. Losses at the gene ends were 3 bases for V and 5 bases for J; bases not matched to a gene: 7. Germline values: CDR1 KGHSH, CDR2 LQKENI. This clonotype has only a few counts. This sample was also put to use in a study of T cells of mothers and their children.

Material for sequencing was blood. The sequence came from a boy between 2 and 10 years old in good health. This chain links TRBV18 with TRBJ2-1; 10 nucleotides match TRBD2. The CDR3 bases are TGTGCCAGCTCACCCCAGAGCGGGAGGGCTAACAATGAGCAGTTCTTC. It is translated as CASSPQSGRANNEQFF.